Shown below are 27 T cell receptor beta chains from a single sample sequenced in a study of blood T cell repertoires in COVID-19 (dated by TCRdb to the early 2020s). Libraries were constructed by the immunoSEQ multiplex PCR assay. TCRdb re-hosts the immuneACCESS table, in-frame sequences only. Its copies lack some clones; in the studies checked, an unresolved V gene accounts for under half of them, and the cause for the rest is not known. The sample includes some 45,000 clones, with 80% observed a single time. Over 15% of the sample belongs to the ten largest clones. The sample comprised peripheral blood. The receptor source for this set is a man aged 65 to 85 with acute or convalescent COVID-19.

The CDR3 sequence: CASSQGRPLHF. CDR3 DNA: TGTGCCAGCAGCCAGGGTCGGCCCCTCCACTTT. The chain has TRBV12-3 or TRBV12-4 and TRBJ1-6, with a tentative D call TRBD1 (5 bases). The CDR3 consists of 11 residues. Between the trimmed V and J ends, which lost 6 bases and 13 bases, there was a span of 10 bases.

The rearrangement joins TRBV11-2 to TRBJ2-1, with D tentatively TRBD2 (5 bases). Trimming took 3 bases from V and 5 from J, leaving 8 bases between them. The CDR3 loop spans 13 amino acids. Per germline, CDR1 SGHAT and CDR2 FQNNGV. The CDR3 protein is CASSLDFNNEQFF. The CDR3 DNA follows: TGTGCCAGCAGCTTGGACTTCAACAATGAGCAGTTCTTC.

The chain has TRBV3-1 (or the pseudogene TRBV3-2) and TRBJ2-7, with D possibly TRBD1 on 5 matching bases. The germline V gene has CDR1 LGHDT and CDR2 YNNKEL (reference sequence). The CDR3 is 14 amino acids. The germline V and J ends were trimmed by 1 base and 2 bases, with 9 bases remaining between them. CDR3 region: CASSQGARAYEQYF. The CDR3 DNA sequence: TGTGCCAGCAGCCAAGGCGCCAGGGCCTACGAGCAGTACTTC.

This clone appeared a few times. The chain carries TRBV27 and TRBJ1-2, with 8 bases that match TRBD1. Trimming at V came to 6 bases and at J to 5 bases, leaving 5 bases not matched to a gene. There are 13 residues in the CDR3. The germline gives CDR1 MNHEY, CDR2 SMNVEV (reference sequence). CDR3 protein: CASSPRQGYGYTF. CDR3 DNA: TGTGCCAGCAGCCCTCGACAGGGGTATGGCTACACCTTC.

This chain links TRBV3-1 (or the pseudogene TRBV3-2) with TRBJ2-3; TRBD1 might be the D (6 bases). Trimming left V 1 base short and J 0 bases short, with 11 bases between. Germline V gene data show CDR1 as LGHDT and CDR2 as YNNKEL (reference sequence). The CDR3 covers 16 residues. The CDR3 DNA is TGTGCCAGCAGCCAAGGGACAGTTACTAGCACAGATACGCAGTATTTT. Translation gives CASSQGTVTSTDTQYF.

The chain links TRBV7-3 to TRBJ2-7; 7 bases line up with TRBD1. The CDR3 sequence is 13 residues long. V gave up 2 bases and J gave up 7 bases; unmatched junction bases: 5. Per germline, CDR1 SGHTA and CDR2 FQGTGA. In DNA, the CDR3 is TGTGCCAGCAGCTTAGTAGGGACAGCGGAGCAGTACTTC. Its protein is CASSLVGTAEQYF.

V usage is TRBV24-1 and J usage is TRBJ2-1, with D unresolved. CDR3 length: 15 amino acids. Germline CDR1 KGHDR, CDR2 SFDVKD. The V gene lost 5 bases and the J gene lost 0 bases, with 10 bases spanning the gap. The CDR3 loop reads CATSVMASSYNEQFF. The DNA of the CDR3 is TGTGCCACCAGTGTCATGGCCAGCTCCTACAATGAGCAGTTCTTC.

The CDR3 nucleotides are TGTGCCAGCAGTTTATACGCACAGGGGGAGAGTTACGAGCAGTACTTC. Amino acid sequence: CASSLYAQGESYEQYF. The V call is TRBV28, the J call TRBJ2-7, with 8 nucleotides matching TRBD1. CDR1 is MDHEN and CDR2 is SYDVKM in the germline V gene. V gave up 1 base and J gave up 4 bases; unmatched junction bases: 9. There are 16 residues in the CDR3.

In its sample, this clone was seen many times. V is TRBV6-5 and J is TRBJ2-1, with TRBD1 as a possible D gene (6 bases). The CDR3 totals 13 residues. Germline lookup yields CDR1 MNHEY and CDR2 SVGAGI. V was pared by 2 bases and J by 10 bases, with 12 bases between. CDR3 loop: CASSYGDNLEQFF. In DNA, the CDR3 is TGTGCCAGCAGTTACGGGGACAATTTGGAGCAGTTCTTC.

The rearrangement joins TRBV11-2 to TRBJ2-1; D is possibly TRBD2 (5 bases). V was pared by 1 base and J by 7 bases, with 11 bases between. Germline V gives CDR1 SGHAT, CDR2 FQNNGV. This CDR3 has 14 amino acids. CDR3 region: CASSLGSSGNEQFF. The CDR3 nucleotides read TGTGCCAGCAGCTTAGGCTCCTCGGGGAATGAGCAGTTCTTC.

The chain combines TRBV4-2 with TRBJ1-2; the D gene is possibly TRBD1 (5 bases). This CDR3 region has 16 residues. Germline CDR1 and CDR2: LGHNA and YNFKEQ. Between the trimmed V and J ends, which lost 1 base and 3 bases, there was a span of 15 bases. The CDR3 DNA follows: TGTGCCAGCAGCCAAGTTTTCGCCAGGGTAGACTATGGCTACACCTTC. This encodes CASSQVFARVDYGYTF.

V usage is TRBV24-1 and J usage is TRBJ1-3; 11 nucleotides align to TRBD1. There are 18 residues in the CDR3. Germline V lookup: CDR1 KGHDR, CDR2 SFDVKD. The V gene end was trimmed by 7 bases and the J gene end by 3 bases; junction bases not matched to a gene: 13. In DNA form, the CDR3 reads TGTGCCACCAGCCCCCCGAAGGACAGGGGGCGTTTTGGAAACACCATATATTTT. It specifies CATSPPKDRGRFGNTIYF.

As regards this clone: An end of the junction does not agree with germline; a read error may underlie this. V is TRBV3-1 (or the pseudogene TRBV3-2) and J is TRBJ2-7; 16 nucleotides match TRBD2. Germline CDR1 LGHDT, CDR2 YNNKEL (reference sequence). The CDR3 covers 15 residues. The CDR3 bases are TGTGCCAGCAGCCAAGATGGGACTAGCGGGGGGGCCCTAAACTTC. It specifies CASSQDGTSGGALNF.

The chain has TRBV15 and TRBJ1-2, with D uncertain. Germline CDR1 LNHNV, CDR2 YYDKDF (reference sequence). The ends were cut back, 0 bases at V and 5 bases at J, with 16 bases in the middle. This CDR3 contains 16 residues. The CDR3 nucleotides are TGTGCCACCAGCAGAGATCTTCCCGGGTCCGAGTATGGCTACACCTTC. Its protein is CATSRDLPGSEYGYTF.

The V call is TRBV6-5, the J call TRBJ1-1; 9 nucleotides align to TRBD1. CDR1 is MNHEY, CDR2 SVGAGI, per germline. This CDR3 has 13 residues. The ends lost 2 bases at V and 11 bases at J; junction bases unmatched: 6. CDR3 in DNA: TGTGCCAGCAGTTACCCCGGGACAGGGTCGGCTTTCTTT. It specifies CASSYPGTGSAFF.

The J gene is TRBJ1-1, the V gene TRBV15; D is perhaps TRBD1 (5 bases). The CDR3 is made up of 17 amino acids. Looked up from germline, CDR1 is LNHNV and CDR2 is YYDKDF (reference sequence). V was pared by 3 bases and J by 0 bases, with 17 bases between. CDR3 DNA: TGTGCCACCAGCAGTGGATGGGGGGTCGGAATGAACACTGAAGCTTTCTTT. Its translation is CATSSGWGVGMNTEAFF.

This clone has a handful of counts. This rearrangement joins TRBV11-2 to TRBJ1-2; 7 bases match TRBD1. Losses at the gene ends were 5 bases for V and 6 bases for J; bases not matched to a gene: 6. There are 13 residues in the CDR3. Germline CDR1 and CDR2: SGHAT and FQNNGV. The CDR3 loop reads CASSVGQLDGYTF. CDR3 nucleotide sequence: TGTGCCAGCAGCGTGGGACAGCTTGATGGCTACACCTTC.

The J gene is TRBJ1-4, the V gene TRBV6-5, with TRBD1 matching over 7 bases. CDR3 size: 15 residues. Germline assignment: CDR1 MNHEY and CDR2 SVGAGI. The J segment lost 4 bases and the V segment lost 6 bases, leaving 8 bases of the junction unmatched. The CDR3 loop is CASRPTGPLNEKLFF. CDR3 nucleotides: TGTGCCAGCAGACCGACAGGGCCACTTAATGAAAAACTGTTTTTT.

The V and J genes are TRBV7-2 and TRBJ1-6; no definite D call. Germline V gene sequence: CDR1 SGHTA, CDR2 FQGNSA. The CDR3 totals 13 residues. V gave up 1 base and J gave up 9 bases, with 7 bases separating them. The CDR3 protein is CASSLVAGSPLHF. DNA of the CDR3: TGTGCCAGCAGCTTAGTTGCGGGTTCACCCCTCCACTTT.

The V and J genes are TRBV7-9 and TRBJ1-3, with 8 bases that match TRBD1. The CDR3 is 19 residues long. The trim removed 7 bases at V and 0 bases at J, leaving 17 bases unmatched. Germline V gives CDR1 SEHNR, CDR2 FQNEAQ (reference sequence). The CDR3 spells CASTQWGQVYPSSGNTIYF. The DNA of the CDR3 is TGTGCCAGCACCCAGTGGGGACAGGTCTATCCCAGCTCTGGAAACACCATATATTTT. The full variable domain, its missing parts supplied by reference TRBV7-9 and TRBJ1-3, is DTGVSQNPRHKITKRGQNVTFRCDPISEHNRLYWYRQTLGQGPEFLTYFQNEAQLEKSRLLSDRFSAERPKGSFSTLEIQRTEQGDSAMYLCASTQWGQVYPSSGNTIYFGEGSWLTVV.

The chain carries TRBV2 and TRBJ2-6; 9 positions agree with TRBD1. Per germline, CDR1 SNHLY and CDR2 FYNNEI. CDR3 size: 17 residues. The V and J ends lost 4 bases and 0 bases, in that order; junction bases with no gene match: 4. CDR3 coding DNA: TGTGCCAGCAGTGTCGGGACAGGGTTCTCTGGGGCCAACGTCCTGACTTTC. Its translation is CASSVGTGFSGANVLTF.

This clone was observed once. The rearrangement links TRBV5-1 to TRBJ1-2, with D perhaps matching TRBD1 (5 bases). The V gene lost 3 bases and the J gene lost 2 bases, with 8 bases spanning the gap. CDR3 length: 13 residues. Germline V CDR1 and CDR2: SGHRS, YFSETQ. In DNA, the CDR3 is TGCGCCAGCAGCTCGGGGGGGAACTATGGCTACACCTTC. This encodes CASSSGGNYGYTF.

This clone was detected once. The rearrangement joins TRBV6-2 or TRBV6-3 to TRBJ1-1, with 9 bases lining up with TRBD1. Germline CDR1 is MNHEY and CDR2 is SVGEGT. The CDR3 contains 20 residues. The ends lost 3 bases at V and 7 bases at J; junction bases unmatched: 24. CDR3 loop: CASSYIVLGGTGTDDYEAFF. The DNA of the CDR3 is TGTGCCAGCAGTTATATCGTACTTGGGGGGACAGGGACGGACGATTATGAAGCTTTCTTT.

The J gene is TRBJ1-1, the V gene TRBV7-3; D may be TRBD1 (6 bases). This CDR3 region has 14 residues. The V and J ends lost 3 bases and 1 base respectively, with 9 bases between them. In germline, CDR1 is SGHTA, CDR2 FQGTGA. DNA of the CDR3: TGTGCCAGCAGCTTCCCACAGGGGAACACTGAAGCTTTCTTT. Translated: CASSFPQGNTEAFF. The variable domain in full, completed from reference TRBV7-3 and TRBJ1-1, reads GAGVSQTPSNKVTEKGKYVELRCDPISGHTALYWYRQSLGQGPEFLIYFQGTGAADDSGLPNDRFFAVRPEGSVSTLKIQRTERGDSAVYLCASSFPQGNTEAFFGQGTRLTVV.

This chain links TRBV5-6 with TRBJ2-7, with D possibly being TRBD1 (6 bases). Germline V gives CDR1 SGHDT, CDR2 YYEEEE. CDR3 length equals 12 residues. V dropped 4 bases and J dropped 4 bases, with 9 bases sitting between them. CDR3 in DNA: TGTGCCAGCAGCCTGGGACAATACGAGCAGTACTTC. Protein sequence: CASSLGQYEQYF.

A single count supports this clone. The chain couples TRBV10-3 to TRBJ1-2; 10 bases fit TRBD1. Germline-derived CDR1 and CDR2 are ENHRY and SYGVKD. V lost 11 bases and J lost 3; bases outside the gene matches: 24. The CDR3 extends over 19 amino acids. Here the CDR3 reads CAAKAGTGARVRGHYGYTF. DNA for the CDR3: TGTGCCGCGAAGGCCGGGACAGGGGCGAGGGTTCGAGGTCACTATGGCTACACCTTC.

The rearrangement links TRBV19 to TRBJ2-3; 8 nucleotides align to TRBD2. The germline V gene encodes CDR1 LNHDA and CDR2 SQIVND (reference sequence). This CDR3 is 15 amino acids long. Trimming at V came to 6 bases and at J to 2 bases, leaving 7 bases not matched to a gene. The CDR3 coding sequence is TGTGCCAGTAGCGGGCGGGGGGACTACACAGATACGCAGTATTTT. Amino acids: CASSGRGDYTDTQYF.